Presented here are 15 T cell receptor beta chains from one specimen sequenced in a study of Ad26.COV2.S vaccination and SARS-CoV-2 variants. The assay was immunoSEQ multiplex PCR, and TCRdb's table has in-frame clones only and misses some. Among some 450,000 clones listed, about 92% were seen once. The sample's treatment: some 20 received Ad26.COV2.S at low or high dose, single or two shots; about 5 received placebo; per-sample allocation not given. Material that was analyzed had been drawn on day 63 after the first vaccine or placebo injection. The sample here was peripheral blood, taken in a trial of Ad26.COV2.S vaccine versus placebo. The receptors were sampled from a person aged 18-65 years who received the Ad26.COV2.S COVID-19 vaccine or a placebo.

This chain links TRBV15 with TRBJ2-1; 9 bases fit TRBD1. Per the germline V gene, CDR1 is LNHNV and CDR2 is YYDKDF (reference sequence). J gave up 4 bases and V 1 base, and 5 bases lay outside the gene matches. CDR3 size: 16 residues. The CDR3 region has the DNA TGTGCCACCAGCAGAGGACAGGGGGAAGTTTACAATGAGCAGTTCTTC. It is translated as CATSRGQGEVYNEQFF.

The rearrangement links TRBV5-1 to TRBJ1-6; D remains ambiguous. The ends were cut back, 4 bases at V and 7 bases at J, with 12 bases in the middle. Germline CDR1 is SGHRS and CDR2 is YFSETQ. This CDR3 is built from 14 residues. Here the CDR3 reads CASSPLGGNSPLHF. CDR3 DNA sequence: TGCGCCAGCAGCCCCCTAGGCGGAAATTCACCCCTCCACTTT.

V is TRBV6-2 or TRBV6-3 and J is TRBJ2-5; D remains ambiguous. The CDR3 extends over 14 amino acids. V lost 2 bases and J lost 4, with 11 bases in between. Germline CDR1 is MNHEY and CDR2 is SVGEGT. CDR3 DNA: TGTGCCAGCAGTTACCTGGGGTGGCGAGAGACCCAGTACTTC. This gives the protein CASSYLGWRETQYF.

V usage is TRBV6-6 and J usage is TRBJ2-7; the D gene is possibly TRBD2 (6 bases). This CDR3 contains 14 residues. Germline assignment: CDR1 MNHNY and CDR2 SVGAGI (reference sequence). Trimming cost V 6 bases and J 7 bases, with 19 bases left between them. This chain's CDR3 is CASRRDLGIMEQYF. The CDR3 region has the DNA TGTGCCAGCAGACGGGACTTGGGAATAATGGAGCAGTACTTC.

The CDR3 region has the DNA TGTGCCAGCAGTTTTCAGGTTCATCAGCCCCAGCATTTT. Residues: CASSFQVHQPQHF. The chain couples TRBV12-3 or TRBV12-4 to TRBJ1-5; D is uncertain. The germline V and J ends were trimmed by 3 bases and 5 bases, with 8 bases remaining between them. There are 13 residues in the CDR3.

This sequence joins TRBV27 and TRBJ2-7, with D possibly TRBD2 on 7 matching bases. The germline gives CDR1 MNHEY, CDR2 SMNVEV (reference sequence). The V and J ends lost 10 bases and 6 bases respectively, with 16 bases between them. This CDR3 has 12 amino acids. The CDR3 protein is CATSRGGSEQYF. The DNA for the CDR3 is TGTGCCACCTCGAGGGGGGGTAGCGAGCAGTACTTC.

The chain carries TRBV19 and TRBJ2-1; D not certain. The CDR3 sequence is 13 residues long. Germline V CDR1 and CDR2: LNHDA, SQIVND (reference sequence). The germline V and J ends were trimmed by 3 bases and 5 bases, with 8 bases remaining between them. As DNA, the CDR3 is TGTGCCAGTAGTATCCCCCCTAACAATGAGCAGTTCTTC. Encoded protein: CASSIPPNNEQFF.

The rearrangement joins TRBV19 to TRBJ2-7; D is tentatively TRBD1 or TRBD2 (5 bases each). Germline assignment: CDR1 LNHDA and CDR2 SQIVND (reference sequence). Trimming left V 5 bases short and J 2 bases short, with 10 bases between. This CDR3 spans 13 amino acids. The CDR3 nucleotides are TGTGCCAGTAGTGTGGGACCCACCTACGAGCAGTACTTC. It codes for CASSVGPTYEQYF.

The chain links TRBV30 to TRBJ1-6; 7 bases agree with TRBD1. CDR1 GTSNPN and CDR2 SVGIG come from the germline V gene (reference sequence). CDR3 size: 17 residues. Unmatched junction bases numbered 12, after V lost 1 base and J lost 6 bases. This CDR3 is CAWSGPQGVLGNSPLHF. CDR3 in DNA: TGTGCCTGGAGTGGACCTCAGGGGGTCCTTGGTAATTCACCCCTCCACTTT. The complete variable domain, with remaining parts taken from reference TRBV30 and TRBJ1-6, reads SQTIHQWPATLVQPVGSPLSLECTVEGTSNPNLYWYRQAAGRGLQLLFYSVGIGQISSEVPQNLSASRPQDRQFILSSKKLLLSDSGFYLCAWSGPQGVLGNSPLHFGNGTRLTVT.

A single count supports this clone. This chain uses TRBV5-1 with TRBJ2-3; no reliable D call. The CDR3 has 14 residues. Germline CDR1 SGHRS, CDR2 YFSETQ. V dropped 0 bases and J dropped 2 bases, with 7 bases sitting between them. Written as DNA, the CDR3 is TGCGCCAGCAGCTTGGAGGGTTCCACAGATACGCAGTATTTT. It encodes CASSLEGSTDTQYF.

The chain is built from TRBV5-1 and TRBJ1-1; D not resolved. The V end was cut by 2 bases, the J end by 10 bases, with 24 bases between. Germline lookup yields CDR1 SGHRS and CDR2 YFSETQ. CDR3 length equals 16 residues. The CDR3 DNA reads TGCGCCAGCAGCTTCAATAGTCCGCCCTCCCACGGAGGAGCTTTCTTT. Its protein is CASSFNSPPSHGGAFF.

This chain links TRBV9 with TRBJ2-5; D perhaps matches TRBD2 (6 bases). Germline CDR1 reads SGDLS; CDR2 reads YYNGEE. The CDR3 loop spans 14 amino acids. The V end was cut by 4 bases, the J end by 1 base, with 11 bases between. DNA for the CDR3: TGTGCCAGCAGCAGAAGCGGGTCCCAAGAGACCCAGTACTTC. This translates into CASSRSGSQETQYF.

The rearrangement links TRBV9 to TRBJ1-3; D is unclear. This CDR3 has 13 amino acids. V lost 5 bases, J lost 0 bases, and 6 bases lay in between. Germline CDR1 and CDR2: SGDLS and YYNGEE. CDR3 region: CASSVTSGNTIYF. CDR3 nucleotide sequence: TGTGCCAGCAGTGTTACCTCTGGAAACACCATATATTTT.

CDR3 coding DNA: TGCGCCAGCAGCTTGGACCTAAACACCGGGGAGCTGTTTTTT. Encoded protein: CASSLDLNTGELFF. The chain combines TRBV5-1 with TRBJ2-2; no firm D call. Germline CDR1 reads SGHRS; CDR2 reads YFSETQ. V was cut by 0 bases and J by 2 bases, with 5 bases left in between. This CDR3 has 14 residues.

The chain couples TRBV27 to TRBJ2-5; TRBD2 aligns across 12 bases. The J segment lost 0 bases and the V segment lost 6 bases, leaving 17 bases of the junction unmatched. CDR3 length: 20 amino acids. Germline loops: CDR1 MNHEY, CDR2 SMNVEV (reference sequence). CDR3 DNA sequence: TGTGCCAGCAGCTTTCAGGAACCGGGACTAGCGGGCCGGTACCAAGAGACCCAGTACTTC. This sequence encodes CASSFQEPGLAGRYQETQYF.